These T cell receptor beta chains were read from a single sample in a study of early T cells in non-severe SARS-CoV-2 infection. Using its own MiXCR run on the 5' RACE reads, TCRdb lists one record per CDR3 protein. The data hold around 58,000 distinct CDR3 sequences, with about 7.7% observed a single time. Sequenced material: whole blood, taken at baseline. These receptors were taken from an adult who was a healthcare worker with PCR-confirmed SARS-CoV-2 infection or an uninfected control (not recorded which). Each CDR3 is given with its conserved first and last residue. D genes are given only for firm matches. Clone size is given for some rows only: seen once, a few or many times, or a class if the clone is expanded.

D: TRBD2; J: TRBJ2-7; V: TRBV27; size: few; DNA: TGTGCCAGCAGTCCCACTAGCGGGAGAGGTGAGCAGTACTTC; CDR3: CASSPTSGRGEQYF
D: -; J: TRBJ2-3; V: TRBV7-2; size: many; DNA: TGTGCCAGCAGTCACACAGATACGCAGTATTTT; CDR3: CASSHTDTQYF
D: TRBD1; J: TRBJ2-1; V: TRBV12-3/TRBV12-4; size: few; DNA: TGTGCCAGCAGTATTGGACAGGGATGGGAGCAGTTCTTC; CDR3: CASSIGQGWEQFF
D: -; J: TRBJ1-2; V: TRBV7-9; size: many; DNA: TGTGCCAGCAGCTTAGGGTACACAGGCCAACAAGGCTACACCTTC; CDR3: CASSLGYTGQQGYTF
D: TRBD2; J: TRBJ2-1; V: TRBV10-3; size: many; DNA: TGTGCCATCAGTAATGGACTAGCTCAAAAATCCTACAATGAGCAGTTCTTC; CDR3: CAISNGLAQKSYNEQFF
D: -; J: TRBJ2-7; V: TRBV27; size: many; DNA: TGTGCCAGCAGTTGGAAAGGGGGCTCCTACGAGCAGTACTTC; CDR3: CASSWKGGSYEQYF
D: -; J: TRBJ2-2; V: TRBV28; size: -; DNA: TGTGCCAGCAGTCGCCCGAACCTCTGGTATTCCGGGGAGCTGTTTTTT; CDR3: CASSRPNLWYSGELFF
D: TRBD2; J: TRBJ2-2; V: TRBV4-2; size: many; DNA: TGTGCCAGCAGCCAAGATCTTCCTGCGGGAGGGTGGACCGGGGAGCTGTTTTTT; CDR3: CASSQDLPAGGWTGELFF
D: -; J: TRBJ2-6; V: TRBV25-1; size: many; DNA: TGTGCCAGCAGTGAGACGGACCTCTCTGGGGCCAACGTCCTGACTTTC; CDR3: CASSETDLSGANVLTF
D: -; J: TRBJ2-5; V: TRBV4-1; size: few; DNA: TGCGCCAGCAGCCAAGTCGGGACGACGGTAGAGACCCAGTACTTC; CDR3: CASSQVGTTVETQYF
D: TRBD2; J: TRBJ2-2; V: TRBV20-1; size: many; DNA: TGCAGTGCTGCCAGGGGACTAGTGGACACCGGGGAGCTGTTTTTT; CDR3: CSAARGLVDTGELFF
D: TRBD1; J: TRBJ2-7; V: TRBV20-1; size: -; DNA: TGCAGTGCTAGAGCCGGGACAGGGTTATACGAGCAGTACTTC; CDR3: CSARAGTGLYEQYF
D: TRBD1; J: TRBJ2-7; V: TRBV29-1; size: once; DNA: TGCAGCGTGGGGACAGAAAGCTACGAGCAGTACTTC; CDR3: CSVGTESYEQYF
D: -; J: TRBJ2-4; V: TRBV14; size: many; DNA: TGTGCCAGCAGCCAAATCTCATCCAAAAACATTCAGTACTTC; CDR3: CASSQISSKNIQYF
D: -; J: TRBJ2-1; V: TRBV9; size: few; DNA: TGTGCCAGCAGCGTAGGAGGGATCTCCTACAATGAGCAGTTCTTC; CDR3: CASSVGGISYNEQFF
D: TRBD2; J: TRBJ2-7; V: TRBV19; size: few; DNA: TGTGCCAGTATGGCGAGCGGGAGGGCGAACGAGCAGTACTTC; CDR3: CASMASGRANEQYF
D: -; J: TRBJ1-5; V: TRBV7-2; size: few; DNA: TGTGCCAGCAGCTTGCAAGCCGACGTGTCCCAGCATTTT; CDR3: CASSLQADVSQHF
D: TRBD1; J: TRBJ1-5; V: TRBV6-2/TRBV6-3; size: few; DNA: TGTGCCAGCAGTCGTAGGGGGCCGAATCAGCCCCAGCATTTT; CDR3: CASSRRGPNQPQHF
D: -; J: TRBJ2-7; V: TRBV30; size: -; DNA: TGTGCCTGGAGACCCGGGCAGAACGCACCCTACGAGCAGTACTTC; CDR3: CAWRPGQNAPYEQYF
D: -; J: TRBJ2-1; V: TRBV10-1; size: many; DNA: TGCGCCAGCAGTGAGTCCACAGGGAAATTCGGGAATGAGCAGTTCTTC; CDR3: CASSESTGKFGNEQFF
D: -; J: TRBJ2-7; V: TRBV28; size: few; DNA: TGTGCCAGCAGTCAGCAGGGTGTCTGGTCCTACGAGCAGTACTTC; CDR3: CASSQQGVWSYEQYF
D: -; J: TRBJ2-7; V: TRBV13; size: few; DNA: TGTGCCAGCAGGGGTGGTGCGGGAAAAACCGAGCAGTACTTC; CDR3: CASRGGAGKTEQYF
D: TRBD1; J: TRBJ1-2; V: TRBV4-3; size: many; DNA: TGCGCCAGCAGCCAAGATGGGACAGGGGTAGACGGCTACACCTTC; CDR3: CASSQDGTGVDGYTF
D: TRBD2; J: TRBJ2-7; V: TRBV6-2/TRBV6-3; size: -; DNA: TGTGCCAGCAGACAGCCGGGACTAGCGGGATTCTTGCAGTACTTC; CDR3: CASRQPGLAGFLQYF
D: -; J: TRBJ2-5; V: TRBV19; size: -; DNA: TGTGCCAGTAGTATAATCCCGGACGACGGAGAGACCCAGTACTTC; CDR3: CASSIIPDDGETQYF
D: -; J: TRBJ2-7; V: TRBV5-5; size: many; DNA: TGTGCCAGCAGCCCGACCCAGGACACGAGCTCCTACGAGCAGTACTTC; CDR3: CASSPTQDTSSYEQYF
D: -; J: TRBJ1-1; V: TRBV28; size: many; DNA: TGTGCCAGCACCGGACGGATGAACACTGAAGCTTTCTTT; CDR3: CASTGRMNTEAFF
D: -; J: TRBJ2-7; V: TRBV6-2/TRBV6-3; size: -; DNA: TGTGCCAGCAGTGACACACAGGGACCCTACGAGCAGTACTTC; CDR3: CASSDTQGPYEQYF
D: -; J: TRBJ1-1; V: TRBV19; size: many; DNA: TGTGCCAGTAGTATGGAGTGGGGCACTGAAGCTTTCTTT; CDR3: CASSMEWGTEAFF
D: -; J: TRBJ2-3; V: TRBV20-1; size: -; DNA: TGCAGTGCTAAAGCCCTAGACAGATCTCTCGATACGCAGTATTTT; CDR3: CSAKALDRSLDTQYF
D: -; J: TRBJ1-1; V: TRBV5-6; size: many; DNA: TGTGCCAGCAACTATGACGGCATGAACACTGAAGCTTTCTTT; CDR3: CASNYDGMNTEAFF
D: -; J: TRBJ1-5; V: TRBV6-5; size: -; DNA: TGTGCCAGCAGTTACTCGGCAGCGTGGAGGGGCAATCAGCCCCAGCATTTT; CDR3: CASSYSAAWRGNQPQHF
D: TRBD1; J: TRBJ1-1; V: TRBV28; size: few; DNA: TGTGCCAGCAGTTTCGACAGGGGATGGACTGAAGCTTTCTTT; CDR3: CASSFDRGWTEAFF
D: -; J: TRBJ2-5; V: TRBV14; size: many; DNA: TGTGCCAGCAGCAGGGGAGAGACCCAGTACTTC; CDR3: CASSRGETQYF
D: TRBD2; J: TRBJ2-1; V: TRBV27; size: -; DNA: TGTGCCAGCAGGGAGGGACTAGCGAACTACAATGAGCAGTTCTTC; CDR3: CASREGLANYNEQFF
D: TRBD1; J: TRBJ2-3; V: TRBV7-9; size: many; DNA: TGTGCCAGCAGCTTAGTGTATGTTCAGGGGACAGGGGCTACAGATACGCAGTATTTT; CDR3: CASSLVYVQGTGATDTQYF
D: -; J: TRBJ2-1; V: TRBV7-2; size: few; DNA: TGTGCCAGCAGCGATCAGGGGAGCTCCTACAATGAGCAGTTCTTC; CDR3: CASSDQGSSYNEQFF
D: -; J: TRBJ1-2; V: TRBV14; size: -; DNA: TGTGCCAGCAGCCAAGTTAAACGCGTACCTAGAGCTCATGGCTACACCTTC; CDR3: CASSQVKRVPRAHGYTF
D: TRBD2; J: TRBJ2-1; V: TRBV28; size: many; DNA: TGTGCCAGCAGAGAGATTAAGACTAGCGGCAATGAGCAGTTCTTC; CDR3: CASREIKTSGNEQFF
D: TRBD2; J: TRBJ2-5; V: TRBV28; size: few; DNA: TGTGCCAGCAGTTCCAAGCGGGAGGGACCTGGAGAGACCCAGTACTTC; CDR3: CASSSKREGPGETQYF
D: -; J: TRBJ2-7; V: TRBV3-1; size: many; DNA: TGTGCCAGCAGCCACGAGACAGGAAACTACGAGCAGTACTTC; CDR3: CASSHETGNYEQYF
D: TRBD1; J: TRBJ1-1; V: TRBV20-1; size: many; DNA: TGCAGTGCCGGGACAGGGGGTGTTACTGAAGCTTTCTTT; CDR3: CSAGTGGVTEAFF
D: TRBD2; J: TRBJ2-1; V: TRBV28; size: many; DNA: TGTGCCAGCAGTTTATCCCTAGCGGGAGCCAATGAGCAGTTCTTC; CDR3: CASSLSLAGANEQFF
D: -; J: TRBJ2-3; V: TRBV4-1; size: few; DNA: TGCGCCAGCAGCCCCCTGAGGTGGGTAGCCGCAGATACGCAGTATTTT; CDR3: CASSPLRWVAADTQYF
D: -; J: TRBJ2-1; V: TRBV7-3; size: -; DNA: TGTGCCAGCAGCTTAACGGCCGCTAATGAGCAGTTCTTC; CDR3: CASSLTAANEQFF
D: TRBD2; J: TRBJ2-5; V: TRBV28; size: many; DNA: TGTGCCAGCAGTTTATGGACTAGCGGGAGTTATCAAGAGACCCAGTACTTC; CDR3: CASSLWTSGSYQETQYF
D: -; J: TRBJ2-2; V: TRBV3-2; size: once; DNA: TGTGCCAGCAGCCCCTCTCAGCTAATGGACGCCGGGGAGCTGTTTTTT; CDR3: CASSPSQLMDAGELFF
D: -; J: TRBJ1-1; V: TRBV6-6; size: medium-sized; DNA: TGTGCCAGCAGTTACTCCTCAGGGAGGACTGAAGCTTTCTTT; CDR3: CASSYSSGRTEAFF
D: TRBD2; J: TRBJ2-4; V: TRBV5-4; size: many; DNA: TGTGCCAGCAGCTTGGTCGGACTAGACGGCATTCAGTACTTC; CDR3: CASSLVGLDGIQYF